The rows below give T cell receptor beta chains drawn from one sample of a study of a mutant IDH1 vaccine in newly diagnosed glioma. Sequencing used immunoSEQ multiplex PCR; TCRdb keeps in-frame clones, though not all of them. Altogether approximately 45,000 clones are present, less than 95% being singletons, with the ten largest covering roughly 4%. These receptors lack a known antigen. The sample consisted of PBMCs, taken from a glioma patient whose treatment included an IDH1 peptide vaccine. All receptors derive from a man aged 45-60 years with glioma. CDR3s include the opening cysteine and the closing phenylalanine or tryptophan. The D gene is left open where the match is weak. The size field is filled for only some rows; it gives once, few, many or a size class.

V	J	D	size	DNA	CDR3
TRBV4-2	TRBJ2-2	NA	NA	TGTGCCAGCAGCCAAGAGAAAGGGTGGACCGGGGAGCTGTTTTTT	CASSQEKGWTGELFF
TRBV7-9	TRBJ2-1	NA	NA	TGTGCCAGCAACGAGGCCACCTACAATGAGCAGTTCTTC	CASNEATYNEQFF
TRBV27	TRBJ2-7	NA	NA	TGTGCCAGCAGTTTTACGCCAGAACGTTTCCCCTACGAGCAGTACTTC	CASSFTPERFPYEQYF
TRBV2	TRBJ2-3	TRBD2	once	TGTGCCAGCACCCCAGGACTAGCGGTGACAGATACGCAGTATTTT	CASTPGLAVTDTQYF
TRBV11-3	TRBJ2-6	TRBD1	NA	TGTGCCAGCACCAGGGGACAGGGGACCCCCGGGGCCAACGTCCTGACTTTC	CASTRGQGTPGANVLTF
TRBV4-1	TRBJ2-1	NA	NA	TGCGCCAGCAGCCAAGTATCCTCAAACAATGAGCAGTTCTTC	CASSQVSSNNEQFF
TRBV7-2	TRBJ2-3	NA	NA	TGTGCCAGCAGCTCCTACGAGGGGGCAGATACGCAGTATTTT	CASSSYEGADTQYF
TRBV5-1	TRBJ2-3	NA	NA	TGCGCCAGCAGCTTGGCAGATACGCAGTATTTT	CASSLADTQYF
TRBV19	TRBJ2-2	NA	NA	TGTGCCTCGGGCCGGGCTCAATCTTCGAACACCGGGGAGCTGTTTTTT	CASGRAQSSNTGELFF
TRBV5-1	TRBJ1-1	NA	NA	TGCGCCAGCACCGAATGGGGGAGAAACACTGAAGCTTTCTTT	CASTEWGRNTEAFF
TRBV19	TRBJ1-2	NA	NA	TGTGCCAGTGCGGACATCCGTAGTGGCTACACCTTC	CASADIRSGYTF
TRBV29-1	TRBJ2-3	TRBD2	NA	TGCAGCGTTGAGGGACTAGCGGGGACAGATACGCAGTATTTT	CSVEGLAGTDTQYF
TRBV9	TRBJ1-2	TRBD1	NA	TGTGCCAGCAGCGTAGACAGGGGGCACTATGGCTACACCTTC	CASSVDRGHYGYTF
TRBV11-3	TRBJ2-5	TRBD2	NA	TGTGCCAGCAGCTTAGGAGCGGGGGGACAAGAGACCCAGTACTTC	CASSLGAGGQETQYF
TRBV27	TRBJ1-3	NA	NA	TGTGCCAGCAGTTTATCCGGAGTGGGGGGAAACACCATATATTTT	CASSLSGVGGNTIYF
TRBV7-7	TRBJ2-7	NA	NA	TGTGCTAGCAGCAGGGGACGGCTGGGCTACGAGCAGTACTTC	CASSRGRLGYEQYF
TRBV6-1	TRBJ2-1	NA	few	TGTGCCAGCAGTGCCCGGACATGGCTGGTGGACAATGAGCAGTTCTTC	CASSARTWLVDNEQFF
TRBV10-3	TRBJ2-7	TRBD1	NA	TGTGCCATCAGTGGGCAACAGGGGGCGCCATCCTACGAGCAGTACTTC	CAISGQQGAPSYEQYF
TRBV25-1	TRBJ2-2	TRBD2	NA	TGTGCCAGCATGACTAGCGGGAGTGCGAGTACCGGGGAGCTGTTTTTT	CASMTSGSASTGELFF
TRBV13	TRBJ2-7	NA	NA	TGTGCCAGCAGCTTAGTAGGTAGCACCTACGAGCAGTACTTC	CASSLVGSTYEQYF
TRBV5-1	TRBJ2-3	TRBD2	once	TGCGCCAGCAGCTCCCGGACTAGCGGAAGCACAGATACGCAGTATTTT	CASSSRTSGSTDTQYF
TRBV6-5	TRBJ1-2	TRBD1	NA	TGTGCCAGCAGCCGACAGGGCTATGGCTACACCTTC	CASSRQGYGYTF
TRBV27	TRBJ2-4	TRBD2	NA	TGTGCCAGCAGTTTGAGGACTAGCGGGGCCCCCAGAGAAAACATTCAGTACTTC	CASSLRTSGAPRENIQYF
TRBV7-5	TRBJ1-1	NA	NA	TGTGCCAGAAGCTTAGGGAAAGGGAGGACTGAAGCTTTCTTT	CARSLGKGRTEAFF
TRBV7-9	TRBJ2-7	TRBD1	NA	TGTGCCAGCAGCGCAGACAGGGTTCCCTACGAGCAGTACTTC	CASSADRVPYEQYF
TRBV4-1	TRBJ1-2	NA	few	TGCGCCAGCAGCCGAAGGGACGGAATTTACTATGGCTACACCTTC	CASSRRDGIYYGYTF
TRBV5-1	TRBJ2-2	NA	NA	TGCGCCAGCAGCTTGGGGAGGAACACCGGGGAGCTGTTTTTT	CASSLGRNTGELFF
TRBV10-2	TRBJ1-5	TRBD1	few	TGCGCCAGCAGTGAGGCGGCAGGGGGCCAGCCCCAGCATTTT	CASSEAAGGQPQHF
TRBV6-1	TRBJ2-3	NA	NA	TGTGCCAGCAGTGAAGCCGAGGGGGGAGCAGATACGCAGTATTTT	CASSEAEGGADTQYF
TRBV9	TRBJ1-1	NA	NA	TGTGCCAGCAGCGTAGTGGGGCACACTGAAGCTTTCTTT	CASSVVGHTEAFF
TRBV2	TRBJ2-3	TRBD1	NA	TGTGCCAGCAGTTTCCGGACAGGGGGATCCACCACAGATACGCAGTATTTT	CASSFRTGGSTTDTQYF
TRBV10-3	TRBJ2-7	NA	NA	TGTGCCACACATAGCGGAGGGGACTACGAGCAGTACTTC	CATHSGGDYEQYF
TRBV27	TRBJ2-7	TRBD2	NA	TGTGCCAGCAGTTTAGTACTAGCGGGGGGGCCGGGGGAGCAGTACTTC	CASSLVLAGGPGEQYF
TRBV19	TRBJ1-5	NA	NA	TGTGCCAGTAGTATAGTCGGGGGCGGCAATCAGCCCCAGCATTTT	CASSIVGGGNQPQHF
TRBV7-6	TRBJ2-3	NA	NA	TGTGCCAGCAGCTTAGAATTCGGCCGGACGACAGGACGAGGCACAGATACGCAGTATTTT	CASSLEFGRTTGRGTDTQYF
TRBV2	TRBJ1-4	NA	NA	TGTGCCAGCAGTCCTGTCGGGATACGCGGGGAAAAACTGTTTTTT	CASSPVGIRGEKLFF
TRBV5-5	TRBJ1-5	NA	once	TGTGCCAGCAGCTTGGAGAGCCAGACGTCCCAGCATTTT	CASSLESQTSQHF
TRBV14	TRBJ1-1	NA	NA	TGTGCCAGCAGCCAGGGGCTGCACCTGAGCACTGAAGCTTTCTTT	CASSQGLHLSTEAFF
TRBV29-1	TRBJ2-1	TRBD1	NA	TGCAGCGTCAACACGAGGGACAGGGTTATCGATGAGCAGTTCTTC	CSVNTRDRVIDEQFF
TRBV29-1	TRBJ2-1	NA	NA	TGCAGCGTTGGAGGTTTGCTCGAGGGTCCGCAGTTCTTC	CSVGGLLEGPQFF